This T cell receptor (beta chain) emerged from a study of CD8 T cells in cerebrospinal fluid in Alzheimer's disease (dated by TCRdb to 2020 to 2021). Describing the broader study: CSF T cell clonal expansion was assessed with two single-cell approaches: plate-based nested PCR sequencing and droplet-based sequencing. CSF gene-expression analysis, which included Parkinson's disease patients, covered some 25 samples in total. The study tested whether clonally expanded T cells were present in cerebrospinal fluid from healthy elderly individuals and from patients with neurodegenerative disease. In the droplet-based CSF analysis comparing patients with controls, there were 10 or so healthy controls (around 11,000 cells) and 10 or so patients with MCI or Alzheimer's disease (around 9,600 cells).

Its frequency places this clonotype as large (0.1 to 1%); no count is recorded. Its antigen is not yet known. Acute infectious disease was absent in all participants, and all participants were in good physical condition. Live CSF cells for droplet-based sequencing were sorted with a live/dead marker. CSF was obtained by lumbar puncture, and immune cells were pelleted by centrifugation at 300g. CSF samples were checked for red blood cells, and any sample contaminated with blood was excluded. CSF cells were cryopreserved by placing the cells in freezing medium, freezing the cells overnight at -80 degrees C, and then storing the cells in liquid nitrogen. CSF samples were stored for less than seven months before analysis. The germline V gene encodes CDR1 SGHRS and CDR2 YFSETQ. There are 14 amino acids in the CDR3, from cysteine to phenylalanine inclusive. No DNA is given. The study at large found these results: When the data were pooled, 4 of 6 Alzheimer's patients but only 1 of 10 healthy subjects had a highly expanded clone, defined as one making up at least 3% of TCRs. Only samples with detectable clones went into the overall clonality comparison: around eleven healthy, 5 MCI, 5 AD, and 6 PD. The EBV-specific clones were neither the most highly expanded clones nor enriched among patients. The authors cautioned that detecting EBV-specific TCRs in CSF does not establish a causal link between EBV and Alzheimer's disease. The largest CSF clone made up a higher percentage of TCRs in patients with MCI or Alzheimer's disease than in controls.

To prepare the library, 10x single-cell sequencing was applied. CSF cells were profiled with 10X Genomics single-cell V(D)J and 5' gene-expression libraries. An Illumina NextSeq550 was used to sequence the CSF single-cell TCR libraries. The source study handled its data this way. V(D)J reads were aligned to the vdj-GRCh38 alts ensemble 2.0.0 reference and processed with the Cell Ranger vdj pipeline. Clonotypes were defined as cell barcodes sharing the same set of productive CDR3 nucleotide sequences. Clonotype information was added to Seurat v3.0 gene-expression metadata to link clonality with transcriptional profiles. CSF cells with more than 1,800 genes, more than 7,500 UMIs or more than 10% mitochondrial reads were excluded. To find TCRs with known antigen specificity, CDR3-beta sequences were matched against VDJdb. Only TCRs with complete alpha and beta chains were included in the network analysis of clone sharing, which used the R package qgraph. Following TCRdb reprocessing, every CDR3 protein sequence forms one entry, and DNA is not provided. The V and J calls reflect TCRdb's pipeline rather than the authors' work. This sample's records show 850 to 1,300 distinct CDR3 sequences. The ten most abundant clones make up 9.5% to 10% of the sample.

The rearrangement joined TRBV5-1 to TRBJ1-1; TCRdb indicates TRBD1, and absent DNA this call remains unverified. The sequenced sample was cerebrospinal fluid. The source of this sequence is a human donor in good health. The encoded CDR3 is CASSSGQPNTEAFF. Joined to the reference TRBV5-1 and TRBJ1-1 proteins, this CDR3 gives the full variable domain: KAGVTQTPRYLIKTRGQQVTLSCSPISGHRSVSWYQQTPGQGLQFLFEYFSETQRNKGNFPGRFSGRQFSNSRSEMNVSTLELGDSALYLCASSSGQPNTEAFFGQGTRLTVV.